This T cell receptor (beta chain) derives from a study of shared clonotypes between healthy human individuals (dated by TCRdb to 2020 to 2022). Looking at the study overall: The cohort included a few men and a couple of women between 18 and 49 years of age. The study deeply sequenced blood TCR repertoires of about 5 healthy adults to estimate repertoire size and the extent of clonotype sharing between individuals. For each donor, three plates each were used for CD4 naive and CD4 memory, two plates were used for CD8 naive, and one plate was used for CD8 memory. Between about 0.85 and 10 billion PBMCs per donor were obtained by leukapheresis. Different laboratories and diverse techniques were used to prepare libraries and sequence TCR repertoires, to increase sequencing depth and limit assay-specific biases. Study-wide findings and limitations: Compared with non-shared clonotypes, clonotypes shared by all four sorted-subset donors had higher generation probabilities. Naive subsets generally had larger estimated clonotype richness than memory subsets. Sampling was restricted to blood, and TCR repertoires in tissue are likely to differ from TCR repertoires in blood. Across a handful of donors, approximately 5% of naive CD4, over 3% of naive CD8, 2.3% of memory CD4, and under 0.45% of memory CD8 clonotypes were shared. Because the study included only a small number of donors, the genetic and exposure-history diversity represented was limited. Incomplete sequencing was indicated by rarefaction of sorted-subset datasets, despite the large sequencing depth. Pairwise subsampling indicated that sequencing depth was expected to affect the degree of clonotype sharing among donors.

CDR1 and CDR2, per the germline V gene (reference sequence), are SSHAT and FNYEAQ. V was cut back by 5 bases and J by 5 bases, leaving a gap of 12 bases between them. The CDR3 contains 14 residues, cysteine and phenylalanine counted. Only the CDR3 DNA is retained, 42 bases long and in frame from the first base. Donors were healthy HIV-negative adults with no recently reported acute infections or vaccinations. All donors were Caucasian adults living in Nashville, Tennessee, USA. CD4+ T cells were enriched by magnetic negative selection, after which naive cells were positively selected on CD45RA and the negative fraction was taken as the memory subset. Blood was collected by leukapheresis, and PBMCs were isolated by Ficoll-Histopaque density gradient centrifugation and then cryopreserved in liquid nitrogen vapor phase. Purity and quantity of every magnetically sorted T cell population were checked by analytical flow cytometry. From each sorted fraction, genomic DNA was isolated and quantified by UV absorbance on a Nanodrop 2000c.

TCR CDR3 regions were amplified from genomic DNA by multiplex PCR using the deep immunoSEQ assay. Genomic DNA extracted from each cell subset was distributed evenly over all wells of several immunoSEQ 96-well plates, and each plate served as one replicate. For sorted subsets, approximately 0.2 ug of genomic DNA, equivalent to 30,000 or so T cell genomes, went into each replicate PCR. Purified libraries were quantified with a Qubit 3.0 fluorometer, sized on a Bioanalyzer 2100, and re-quantified with the KAPA Library Quantification kit. Every immunoSEQ 96-well plate was sequenced on a dedicated single-read 150-cycle Illumina NextSeq 550 flow cell. The paper's data handling went like this. The immunoSEQ output contained only junctional sequences without quality scores, so filtering could not match that applied to full-length reads. Sequences were annotated with PyIR, a Python wrapper for IgBLAST v1.9, using IMGT germline references to assign V/J genes and CDR3. Reads were filtered out if the reads had weak V/J assignments (E-value above 1e-6), no CDR3, stop codons, out-of-frame junctions, or ambiguous translated residues. A V3J clonotype was defined by an identical inferred V gene, J gene, and CDR3 amino acid sequence. To compute the percentage overlap between repertoires, the number of shared unique clonotypes was divided by the size of the smaller repertoire. Three approaches were used to assess repertoire richness: RTK rarefaction, the Chao1 estimator, and Recon v2.1 estimates of unobserved clonotypes. Generation probabilities were computed with OLGA for all TCRbeta clonotypes obtained by the gDNA method from four donors. The table comes from immuneACCESS by way of TCRdb, which keeps in-frame sequences with V and J called. Part of the clones is missing from these tables; in studies checked, under half for an unresolved V gene and the rest for unknown reasons. Clone size and V and J calls were adopted from that table, with D and trimming inferred from the DNA. This sample is represented by 740,000 or so clones; about three quarters of them were singletons. The leading ten clones occupy around 1.8% of the sample.

This clone was seen a single time. What antigen it recognizes has not been identified. No base-level quality is on record; no much larger clone is a single base apart. The chain uses TRBV7-7 and TRBJ2-2; matching of 5 bases hints at TRBD2 as the D gene. Sample: memory CD4+ T cells sorted from blood. This sample's cell subset or site label indicates: CD45RA-negative fraction. The clonotype comes from a woman aged 25 to 39 in good health. The CDR3 here reads CASSNRPGTGELFF. The DNA is TGTGCCAGCAGCAATCGACCGGGGACCGGGGAGCTGTTTTTT.